The 20 T cell receptor beta chains below come from one sample, sequenced in a study of memory CD4+ T cells and cytomegalovirus serostatus. Single viable CD3+CD4+CD8-CD45RO+ cells were sorted as the memory CD4+ T cells. Some clones are missing from TCRdb's copy, which holds only in-frame ones; the method was immunoSEQ multiplex PCR. The sample shows more than 55,000 clones, 82% of them seen only once. Material for sequencing was memory CD4+ T cells from blood. The receptor source for this set is an adult in good health and CMV-seronegative.

The rearrangement joins TRBV5-1 to TRBJ2-3, with unresolved D. Trimming took 2 bases from V and 3 from J, leaving 16 bases between them. Per germline, CDR1 SGHRS and CDR2 YFSETQ. There are 16 residues in the CDR3. CDR3 DNA sequence: TGCGCCAGCAGCTTAAACAAGGGCCTCTGGACAGATACGCAGTATTTT. Residues: CASSLNKGLWTDTQYF.

The chain uses TRBV6-5 and TRBJ1-2; 7 bases match TRBD1. Trimming took 0 bases from V and 3 from J; bases not matched to a gene: 7. CDR1 is MNHEY and CDR2 is SVGAGI in the germline V gene. This CDR3 is built from 16 residues. CDR3 sequence reads: CASSYSSAGGDYGYTF. DNA for the CDR3: TGTGCCAGCAGTTACTCGTCGGCAGGGGGAGACTATGGCTACACCTTC.

The chain combines TRBV7-8 with TRBJ1-5; the D is unclear. The length of the CDR3 is 12 residues. The V gene's germline CDR1 is SGHVS and CDR2 FQNEAQ. V was trimmed by 0 bases and J by 8 bases, leaving 5 bases between them. CDR3 nucleotides: TGTGCCAGCAGCTTAGCGTTCAAGCCCCAGCATTTT. This gives the protein CASSLAFKPQHF.

This chain links TRBV11-2 with TRBJ2-7, with 10 bases that match TRBD1. J gave up 3 bases and V 5 bases, and 7 bases lay outside the gene matches. Germline CDR1 SGHAT, CDR2 FQNNGV. This CDR3 spans 15 amino acids. The CDR3 region has the DNA TGTGCCAGCAGCCCGCGACAGGGGGCCGTCTACGAGCAGTACTTC. Amino acids: CASSPRQGAVYEQYF.

The chain is built from TRBV11-3 and TRBJ2-5; 7 bases map to TRBD1. With V trimmed by 5 bases and J by 3 bases, 6 bases remained unmatched. CDR3 length: 14 residues. From germline, CDR1 is SGHNT and CDR2 YENEEA. DNA for the CDR3: TGTGCCAGCAGCCCCACAGGGGTTGAAGAGACCCAGTACTTC. Protein product: CASSPTGVEETQYF.

This clone was seen only once. The V gene is TRBV25-1, the J gene TRBJ2-1; 9 bases map to TRBD1. The CDR3 length is 14 residues. The germline CDR1 and CDR2 sequences are MGHDK and SYGVNS. The V segment lost 8 bases and the J segment 6 bases; nucleotides outside the gene matches: 8. CDR3 in DNA: TGTGCCAGCGCCGGGACAGGGTACGTCAATGAGCAGTTCTTC. The encoded protein is CASAGTGYVNEQFF.

The chain is built from TRBV27 and TRBJ1-2, with D possibly matching TRBD1 (6 bases). There are 15 residues in the CDR3. Trimming stripped 6 bases from V and 3 bases from J, with 17 bases between. Per the germline V gene, CDR1 is MNHEY and CDR2 is SMNVEV (reference sequence). As DNA, the CDR3 is TGTGCCAGCAGGCCATCCGGGGAGGGGGACTATGGCTACACCTTC. It encodes CASRPSGEGDYGYTF.

The chain combines TRBV11-3 with TRBJ2-1; D might be TRBD2 (6 bases). The V gene lost 4 bases and the J gene lost 5 bases, with 18 bases spanning the gap. Germline V gene sequence: CDR1 SGHNT, CDR2 YENEEA. This CDR3 is 16 amino acids long. The CDR3 loop is CASSWGWGVGDNEQFF. In DNA, the CDR3 is TGTGCCAGCAGCTGGGGCTGGGGGGTTGGAGACAATGAGCAGTTCTTC.

The chain uses TRBV30 and TRBJ2-2, with D tentatively TRBD2 (5 bases). The CDR3 extends over 13 amino acids. The germline V and J ends were trimmed by 4 bases and 7 bases, with 13 bases remaining between them. Germline V gene sequence: CDR1 GTSNPN, CDR2 SVGIG (reference sequence). Written as DNA, the CDR3 is TGTGCCTGGAAACTAGATATGGTCGGGGAGCTGTTTTTT. Protein sequence: CAWKLDMVGELFF.

This clone showed up just once. CDR3 DNA sequence: TGTGCCAGTAGTATAGCCGGACAGACGAATCAGCCCCAGCATTTT. This gives the protein CASSIAGQTNQPQHF. The chain recombines TRBV19 with TRBJ1-5; D is perhaps TRBD1 (6 bases). The V end was cut by 1 base, the J end by 4 bases, with 11 bases between. The germline V gene encodes CDR1 LNHDA and CDR2 SQIVND (reference sequence). There are 15 residues in the CDR3.

The V and J genes are TRBV4-1 and TRBJ1-1, with TRBD1 matching 11 bases. The CDR3 extends over 16 amino acids. CDR1 and CDR2 (germline): MGHRA, YSYEKL. With V trimmed by 4 bases and J by 1 base, 5 bases remained unmatched. The CDR3 region has the DNA TGCGCCAGCAGCCTGCGGGACAGGGGGGCGAACACTGAAGCTTTCTTT. It encodes CASSLRDRGANTEAFF.

The chain links TRBV27 to TRBJ1-3, with 10 bases fitting TRBD1. The CDR3 has 18 residues. Germline V gene sequence: CDR1 MNHEY, CDR2 SMNVEV (reference sequence). The V and J ends lost 5 bases and 1 base, in that order; junction bases with no gene match: 11. In nucleotides, the CDR3 is TGTGCCAGCAGTCGGACCACACCGGGACAGGGGTCTGGAAACACCATATATTTT. Amino acids: CASSRTTPGQGSGNTIYF.

For this clone: At one boundary the junction diverges from the germline segment, which might be a read error. The chain has TRBV5-1 and TRBJ2-7; weak D call: TRBD2 (5 bases). The CDR3 extends over 13 amino acids. Germline V gene data show CDR1 as SGHRS and CDR2 as YFSETQ. The CDR3 spells CASTLGGSYEQHF. Here the CDR3 DNA reads TGCGCCAGTACCCTCGGAGGCTCCTACGAGCAGCACTTC.

This clone has only one observation. V usage is TRBV18 and J usage is TRBJ2-7, with TRBD1 identical over 8 bases. CDR3 length equals 17 residues. J gave up 3 bases and V 0 bases, and 10 bases lay outside the gene matches. CDR1 and CDR2 from the germline V gene are KGHSH and LQKENI. CDR3 DNA sequence: TGTGCCAGCTCACCACCGGGCAGGGGGCGCGAGTTCTACGAGCAGTACTTC. This encodes CASSPPGRGREFYEQYF.

V is TRBV15 and J is TRBJ2-7; D is unclear. The germline V gene encodes CDR1 LNHNV and CDR2 YYDKDF (reference sequence). CDR3 length: 13 amino acids. Between the trimmed V and J ends, which lost 5 bases and 6 bases, there was a span of 14 bases. The CDR3 coding sequence is TGTGCCACCAGCTCCGGGCCCGAAGGCGAGCAGTACTTC. This sequence encodes CATSSGPEGEQYF. The full variable domain, completed using reference TRBV15 and TRBJ2-7, is DAMVIQNPRYQVTQFGKPVTLSCSQTLNHNVMYWYQQKSSQAPKLLFHYYDKDFNNEADTPDNFQSRRPNTSFCFLDIRSPGLGDTAMYLCATSSGPEGEQYFGPGTRLTVT.

The V call is TRBV19, the J call TRBJ1-2; 7 bases are shared with TRBD1. CDR3 size: 14 residues. Germline V gene lookup returns CDR1 LNHDA and CDR2 SQIVND (reference sequence). The V segment lost 6 bases and the J segment 9 bases; nucleotides outside the gene matches: 13. The CDR3 DNA reads TGTGCCAGTAGGGAGGCGGGACAGCTTCGACGCTACACCTTC. It encodes CASREAGQLRRYTF.

The gene calls are TRBV5-4 and TRBJ1-3, with a tentative D call TRBD1 (6 bases). CDR1 and CDR2 (germline): SGHNT, YYREEE (reference sequence). CDR3 length: 17 amino acids. The V gene lost 0 bases and the J gene lost 3 bases, with 16 bases spanning the gap. Here the CDR3 reads CASSLAGRGSGGNTIYF. DNA of the CDR3: TGTGCCAGCAGCTTGGCTGGCAGGGGATCTGGTGGAAACACCATATATTTT.

V gene TRBV29-1 combines with J gene TRBJ2-5; D is possibly TRBD2 (6 bases). Between the trimmed V and J ends, which lost 4 bases and 5 bases, there was a span of 14 bases. CDR3 length: 13 residues. Per germline, CDR1 SQVTM and CDR2 ANQGSEA. Here the CDR3 DNA reads TGCAGCGTTGCCCTAGCAGGAGGGGAGACCCAGTACTTC. Translating gives CSVALAGGETQYF.

The rearrangement links TRBV5-8 to TRBJ1-6; 9 positions match TRBD1. V was pared by 7 bases and J by 6 bases, with 8 bases of the junction left unmatched. Germline V gene sequence: CDR1 SGHTS, CDR2 YDEGEE. This CDR3 spans 15 amino acids. In DNA, the CDR3 is TGTGCCAGCCGGACAGGGGACTCCCTTAATTCACCCCTCCACTTT. Protein: CASRTGDSLNSPLHF.

This clone appeared many times. This chain uses TRBV5-6 with TRBJ2-5; D not resolved. The CDR3 sequence is 13 residues long. V was pared by 4 bases and J by 5 bases, with 12 bases between. Germline loops: CDR1 SGHDT, CDR2 YYEEEE. CDR3 residues: CASSTGLGETQYF. As DNA, the CDR3 is TGTGCCAGCAGCACCGGCCTGGGGGAGACCCAGTACTTC.